This is a list of T cell receptor beta chains from one sample in a study of blood T cell repertoires in COVID-19. The repertoire was sequenced with immunoSEQ multiplex PCR; TCRdb's copy has only in-frame clones and lacks some. The data hold tens of thousands of clones, with 80% observed a single time. Sequences were obtained from peripheral blood. All receptors derive from a man between 65 and 80 years old with acute or convalescent COVID-19. Each CDR3 is given with its conserved first and last residue. D genes are given only for firm matches. Only some rows state a clone size, as once, few, many or a class for expanded clones.

TRBD2 few TRBJ2-7 TRBV5-4 CASSLMGGDYEQYF TGTGCCAGCAGCTTGATGGGGGGGGACTACGAGCAGTACTTC
TRBD1 NA TRBJ2-5 TRBV6-5 CASRDGQGRQTQYF TGTGCCAGCAGGGACGGACAGGGGAGGCAGACCCAGTACTTC
TRBD2 NA TRBJ2-3 TRBV6-8 CASTRGGLATDTQYF TGTGCCAGCACCCGCGGGGGACTAGCGACAGATACGCAGTATTTT
NA NA TRBJ1-2 TRBV7-3 CASSPGGGNYGYTF TGTGCCAGCAGCCCGGGGGGAGGGAACTATGGCTACACCTTC
NA NA TRBJ1-3 TRBV9 CASRGPGNTIYF TGTGCCAGCAGGGGGCCTGGAAACACCATATATTTT
TRBD1 NA TRBJ1-1 TRBV14 CASSQGIRGRMNTEAFF TGTGCCAGCAGCCAAGGAATCAGGGGGCGAATGAACACTGAAGCTTTCTTT
NA few TRBJ1-5 TRBV19 CASNSGNQPQHF TGTGCCAGTAACAGCGGAAATCAGCCCCAGCATTTT
NA NA TRBJ1-2 TRBV18 CASSPWAELNYGYTF TGTGCCAGCTCTCCCTGGGCAGAGCTAAACTATGGCTACACCTTC
TRBD1 NA TRBJ1-2 TRBV3-1/TRBV3-2 CASSPGQVSYGYTF TGTGCCAGCAGCCCTGGACAGGTATCGTATGGCTACACCTTC
TRBD2 NA TRBJ2-3 TRBV7-2 CASSLGLATDTQYF TGTGCCAGCAGCTTAGGACTAGCCACAGATACGCAGTATTTT
TRBD2 NA TRBJ2-3 TRBV24-1 CATSDLGGGASDTQYF TGTGCCACCAGTGATTTGGGCGGGGGGGCCTCAGATACGCAGTATTTT
TRBD1 once TRBJ1-3 TRBV9 CASSVEGRGRDTIYF TGTGCCAGCAGCGTAGAGGGCAGGGGGCGGGACACCATATATTTT
NA NA TRBJ1-2 TRBV9 CASGSGENKGYTF TGTGCCAGCGGATCAGGGGAAAATAAAGGCTACACCTTC
TRBD1 NA TRBJ1-5 TRBV2 CASSAQGARQPQHF TGTGCCAGCAGTGCACAGGGGGCGAGGCAGCCCCAGCATTTT
NA NA TRBJ2-1 TRBV7-2 CASSLSGGNEQFF TGTGCCAGCAGCTTATCTGGGGGGAATGAGCAGTTCTTC
NA NA TRBJ2-2 TRBV30 CAWSVQPASIGELFF TGTGCCTGGAGTGTACAGCCGGCAAGCATCGGGGAGCTGTTTTTT
NA NA TRBJ1-2 TRBV5-5 CASSPATGNYGYTF TGTGCCAGCAGCCCGGCTACAGGGAACTATGGCTACACCTTC
NA NA TRBJ1-2 TRBV7-2 CASSPQEGFDWGYTF TGTGCCAGCAGCCCCCAGGAGGGATTCGACTGGGGCTACACCTTC
TRBD1 NA TRBJ2-3 TRBV5-1 CASSLSTGGADTQYF TGCGCCAGCAGCTTGTCGACAGGGGGGGCAGATACGCAGTATTTT
NA NA TRBJ1-5 TRBV5-8 CASSVGNQPQHF TGTGCCAGCAGCGTCGGGAATCAGCCCCAGCATTTT
TRBD1 NA TRBJ2-3 TRBV19 CASIPSPGTGAQYF TGTGCCAGTATCCCATCCCCAGGGACAGGGGCGCAGTATTTT
NA NA TRBJ1-4 TRBV4-3 CASSQDQGHNEKLFF TGCGCCAGCAGCCAAGATCAGGGACATAATGAAAAACTGTTTTTT
TRBD1 NA TRBJ2-3 TRBV5-8 CASSFHRGTGGLDTQYF TGTGCCAGCAGCTTTCATCGTGGGACAGGGGGTTTAGATACGCAGTATTTT
NA NA TRBJ1-2 TRBV3-1/TRBV3-2 CASSHGPCSNYGYTF TGTGCCAGCAGCCATGGGCCTTGCTCTAACTATGGCTACACCTTC
NA NA TRBJ2-2 TRBV19 CASTLGPNTGELFF TGTGCCAGTACTTTGGGCCCGAACACCGGGGAGCTGTTTTTT
TRBD1 NA TRBJ2-1 TRBV7-3 CASSLDRGRYNEQFF TGTGCCAGCAGCTTAGACAGGGGGCGTTACAATGAGCAGTTCTTC
NA NA TRBJ1-3 TRBV12-5 CASGLGQMSSGNTIYF TGTGCTAGTGGTTTAGGACAGATGAGCTCTGGAAACACCATATATTTT
NA NA TRBJ2-1 TRBV9 CASSVGTVYNEQFF TGTGCCAGCAGCGTAGGGACAGTCTACAATGAGCAGTTCTTC
NA NA TRBJ2-7 TRBV5-8 CASSLSEQYF TGTGCCAGCAGCTTGTCGGAGCAGTACTTC
TRBD1 NA TRBJ1-5 TRBV6-2/TRBV6-3 CASSYSGQSNQPQHF TGTGCCAGCAGTTACTCGGGACAGAGCAATCAGCCCCAGCATTTT
TRBD1 NA TRBJ2-7 TRBV5-5 CASSARQGNQYF TGTGCCAGCAGCGCAAGACAGGGCAATCAGTACTTC
NA few TRBJ1-2 TRBV6-5 CASRTAAYGYTF TGTGCCAGCCGCACAGCCGCATATGGCTACACCTTC